This is a list of T cell receptor beta chains from one sample in a study of radiation and T cells in renal cell carcinoma. Some clones are missing from TCRdb's copy, which holds only in-frame ones; the method was immunoSEQ multiplex PCR. The sample holds around 16,000 clones, around 60% seen once. Specimen: tumor tissue, collected from a patient whose treatment was nephrectomy without radiotherapy. All receptors derive from a man between 45 and 60 years old with renal cell carcinoma. The CDR3 runs from the conserved cysteine through the conserved F or W. Each record gives: CDR3 DNA, CDR3 protein, V gene, J gene, clone size, D gene. The D gene is left open where the match is weak. Rows may omit the clone size; those that give it use once, few, many or a size class.

CDR3nt: TGTGCCAGTAGTCCCCGGACTAGCGGGATTTCGGATGAGCAGTTCTTC
CDR3aa: CASSPRTSGISDEQFF
v_gene: TRBV19
j_gene: TRBJ2-1
abundance: medium-sized
d_gene: TRBD2

CDR3nt: TGTGCCAGCAGTGAGGGGGGGGCCAGGGCAGATACGCAGTATTTT
CDR3aa: CASSEGGARADTQYF
v_gene: TRBV6-4
j_gene: TRBJ2-3
abundance: many
d_gene: NA

CDR3nt: TGTGCCTGGAGTGTACTGGGTATGGCTGAAGCTTTCTTT
CDR3aa: CAWSVLGMAEAFF
v_gene: TRBV30
j_gene: TRBJ1-1
abundance: medium-sized
d_gene: NA

CDR3nt: TGTGCCAGCAGCTTAGTAGGGGGCTCTCAAGAGACCCAGTACTTC
CDR3aa: CASSLVGGSQETQYF
v_gene: TRBV7-9
j_gene: TRBJ2-5
abundance: large
d_gene: TRBD1

CDR3nt: TGCGCCAGCAGCAGAATCTATCCGGGACACGGGCCCCTCCACTTT
CDR3aa: CASSRIYPGHGPLHF
v_gene: TRBV5-1
j_gene: TRBJ1-6
abundance: NA
d_gene: NA

CDR3nt: TGCGCCAGCAGTGAGGGGGGGGTTTTGGCAGATACGCAGTATTTT
CDR3aa: CASSEGGVLADTQYF
v_gene: TRBV10-2
j_gene: TRBJ2-3
abundance: NA
d_gene: TRBD2

CDR3nt: TGTGCCAGCAGCCAACAGGGGGCGCCAGGCGAAGCTTTCTTT
CDR3aa: CASSQQGAPGEAFF
v_gene: TRBV7-9
j_gene: TRBJ1-1
abundance: NA
d_gene: TRBD1

CDR3nt: TGTGCCAGCAGCTTACAGGGGCCTATGAACACTGAAGCTTTCTTT
CDR3aa: CASSLQGPMNTEAFF
v_gene: TRBV5-4
j_gene: TRBJ1-1
abundance: few
d_gene: TRBD1

CDR3nt: TGTGCCAGCAATGGGAGAGGGGGAGGCTACACCTTC
CDR3aa: CASNGRGGGYTF
v_gene: TRBV7-2
j_gene: TRBJ1-2
abundance: NA
d_gene: NA

CDR3nt: TGCGCCAGCAGCTTGTGGGGGACGGAAAACTATGGCTACACCTTC
CDR3aa: CASSLWGTENYGYTF
v_gene: TRBV5-1
j_gene: TRBJ1-2
abundance: NA
d_gene: NA

CDR3nt: TGTGCCAGCAGTGCCGTGGACAGCCCGGGAAACTATGGCTACACCTTC
CDR3aa: CASSAVDSPGNYGYTF
v_gene: TRBV28
j_gene: TRBJ1-2
abundance: NA
d_gene: NA

CDR3nt: TGTGCCGCAAGCTACAGGACTACTAGCACAGATACGCAGTATTTT
CDR3aa: CAASYRTTSTDTQYF
v_gene: TRBV10-3
j_gene: TRBJ2-3
abundance: once
d_gene: NA

CDR3nt: TGTGCCACCAGTCTAAGGAGCCGGCCCCAAGAGACCCAGTACTTC
CDR3aa: CATSLRSRPQETQYF
v_gene: TRBV15
j_gene: TRBJ2-5
abundance: few
d_gene: NA

CDR3nt: TGTGCCTGGCTAAGGGGGCTTGGCTACACCTTC
CDR3aa: CAWLRGLGYTF
v_gene: TRBV30
j_gene: TRBJ1-2
abundance: NA
d_gene: TRBD1

CDR3nt: TGTGCCAGCATGGGTACATGGTCTGGAAACACCATATATTTT
CDR3aa: CASMGTWSGNTIYF
v_gene: TRBV7-9
j_gene: TRBJ1-3
abundance: NA
d_gene: NA

CDR3nt: TGTGCCAGCAGCATATCCCGGCCCCAGCATTTT
CDR3aa: CASSISRPQHF
v_gene: TRBV21-1
j_gene: TRBJ1-5
abundance: NA
d_gene: NA

CDR3nt: TGTGCCAGCAGCCAACATAGGGAAGTCTCAGGTGAAGCTTTCTTT
CDR3aa: CASSQHREVSGEAFF
v_gene: TRBV14
j_gene: TRBJ1-1
abundance: NA
d_gene: NA

CDR3nt: TGTGCCAGCTCCACAGGGGGTTCACCCCTCCACTTT
CDR3aa: CASSTGGSPLHF
v_gene: TRBV6-5
j_gene: TRBJ1-6
abundance: few
d_gene: TRBD1

CDR3nt: TGTGCCAGTAGTGGGCTCGACACCTACGAGCAGTACTTC
CDR3aa: CASSGLDTYEQYF
v_gene: TRBV19
j_gene: TRBJ2-7
abundance: few
d_gene: NA

CDR3nt: TGTGCCAGCAGCGAAAGCGGGGCAGATACGCAGTATTTT
CDR3aa: CASSESGADTQYF
v_gene: TRBV11-3
j_gene: TRBJ2-3
abundance: NA
d_gene: TRBD2

CDR3nt: TGTGCCAGTAGTATGCAGCTAGCGGGGGGGGAGAATGAGCAGTTCTTC
CDR3aa: CASSMQLAGGENEQFF
v_gene: TRBV19
j_gene: TRBJ2-1
abundance: NA
d_gene: TRBD2

CDR3nt: TGTGCCAGCAGTTATCAGGGGAGGAGGGGTAATTCACCCCTCCACTTT
CDR3aa: CASSYQGRRGNSPLHF
v_gene: TRBV6-5
j_gene: TRBJ1-6
abundance: NA
d_gene: NA

CDR3nt: TGTGCCACCACCCGAGCCGCAGGGTCCTACGAGCAGTACTTC
CDR3aa: CATTRAAGSYEQYF
v_gene: TRBV10-3
j_gene: TRBJ2-7
abundance: once
d_gene: NA

CDR3nt: TGTGCCAGCAGTCACAGGGGAGAAGCTTTCTTT
CDR3aa: CASSHRGEAFF
v_gene: TRBV28
j_gene: TRBJ1-1
abundance: NA
d_gene: TRBD1

CDR3nt: TGTGCCAGCAGCGTAGGGGTAATGGGGGCCTACGAGCAGTACTTC
CDR3aa: CASSVGVMGAYEQYF
v_gene: TRBV9
j_gene: TRBJ2-7
abundance: few
d_gene: NA

CDR3nt: TGTGCCAGTTCGACAGGGAAGAATCAGCCCCAGCATTTT
CDR3aa: CASSTGKNQPQHF
v_gene: TRBV27
j_gene: TRBJ1-5
abundance: many
d_gene: TRBD1

CDR3nt: TGTGCCAGCAGCTTAGCGGTGGGATCTGCCTACGAGCAGTACTTC
CDR3aa: CASSLAVGSAYEQYF
v_gene: TRBV7-8
j_gene: TRBJ2-7
abundance: few
d_gene: NA

CDR3nt: TGTGCCAGCAGCGGGGGACACCGCTCGATATACGAGCAGTACTTC
CDR3aa: CASSGGHRSIYEQYF
v_gene: TRBV7-2
j_gene: TRBJ2-7
abundance: many
d_gene: NA

CDR3nt: TGTGCCAGCAGGGACAGGGGAGGGTACGAGCAGTACTTC
CDR3aa: CASRDRGGYEQYF
v_gene: TRBV6-6
j_gene: TRBJ2-7
abundance: NA
d_gene: TRBD1

CDR3nt: TGTGCCAGCAGCTTAGTCAGGGCGGATACGCAGTATTTT
CDR3aa: CASSLVRADTQYF
v_gene: TRBV7-2
j_gene: TRBJ2-3
abundance: NA
d_gene: NA

CDR3nt: TGTGCCAGCAGCCAAGATGGGACTAGCGCCTACAATGAGCAGTTCTTC
CDR3aa: CASSQDGTSAYNEQFF
v_gene: TRBV4-2
j_gene: TRBJ2-1
abundance: NA
d_gene: TRBD2

CDR3nt: TGTGCCAGCAGCTTAGGGACAGTAACTAATGAAAAACTGTTTTTT
CDR3aa: CASSLGTVTNEKLFF
v_gene: TRBV5-6
j_gene: TRBJ1-4
abundance: once
d_gene: TRBD1

CDR3nt: TGTGCCAGCAGTTTAAACCCAATGTACAATCAGCCCCAGCATTTT
CDR3aa: CASSLNPMYNQPQHF
v_gene: TRBV27
j_gene: TRBJ1-5
abundance: few
d_gene: NA

CDR3nt: TGCGCCAGCAGCCTCGGGATAGGGTTCGATCAGCCCCAGCATTTT
CDR3aa: CASSLGIGFDQPQHF
v_gene: TRBV4-3
j_gene: TRBJ1-5
abundance: few
d_gene: NA

CDR3nt: TGTGCCAGCAGTTTCTACGCAGGGGTCCACGATACGCAGTATTTT
CDR3aa: CASSFYAGVHDTQYF
v_gene: TRBV27
j_gene: TRBJ2-3
abundance: few
d_gene: NA

CDR3nt: TGTGCCAGCAGTGATAGCGGGGGGGCCACAGATACGCAGTATTTT
CDR3aa: CASSDSGGATDTQYF
v_gene: TRBV6-4
j_gene: TRBJ2-3
abundance: NA
d_gene: TRBD2

CDR3nt: TGTGCCAGCAGCTTAACGGGCGGGATGGGGGAGACCCAGTACTTC
CDR3aa: CASSLTGGMGETQYF
v_gene: TRBV7-3
j_gene: TRBJ2-5
abundance: NA
d_gene: NA

CDR3nt: TGCGCCAGCAGCGGCTTTAGGGGGGAAGAGACCCAGTACTTC
CDR3aa: CASSGFRGEETQYF
v_gene: TRBV4-3
j_gene: TRBJ2-5
abundance: NA
d_gene: NA

CDR3nt: TGCAGCGTTGATAGGGGGCCCAACGGCTACACCTTC
CDR3aa: CSVDRGPNGYTF
v_gene: TRBV29-1
j_gene: TRBJ1-2
abundance: medium-sized
d_gene: TRBD1

CDR3nt: TGTGCCAGTAGTAGGACTAGGGGAACAAGTACCGGGGAGCTGTTTTTT
CDR3aa: CASSRTRGTSTGELFF
v_gene: TRBV19
j_gene: TRBJ2-2
abundance: NA
d_gene: TRBD2

CDR3nt: TGTGCCAGCAGTGATTCGGCGGGGACTGAAGCTTTCTTT
CDR3aa: CASSDSAGTEAFF
v_gene: TRBV2
j_gene: TRBJ1-1
abundance: few
d_gene: NA

CDR3nt: TGTGCCAGCAGCTTATCTCTGGGGGACTACGAGCAGTACTTC
CDR3aa: CASSLSLGDYEQYF
v_gene: TRBV7-2
j_gene: TRBJ2-7
abundance: NA
d_gene: NA

CDR3nt: TGTGCCAGCTCCCCAGGAGACGGAAGAGCCAAAAACATTCAGTACTTC
CDR3aa: CASSPGDGRAKNIQYF
v_gene: TRBV18
j_gene: TRBJ2-4
abundance: once
d_gene: NA

CDR3nt: TGCGCCAGCAGCCAAGAGGCGACCAGGGCCTACGAGCAGTACTTC
CDR3aa: CASSQEATRAYEQYF
v_gene: TRBV4-3
j_gene: TRBJ2-7
abundance: NA
d_gene: NA

CDR3nt: TGCGCCAGCAGCGAGTCGGGAAGCTCCTACAATGAGCAGTTCTTC
CDR3aa: CASSESGSSYNEQFF
v_gene: TRBV9
j_gene: TRBJ2-1
abundance: NA
d_gene: NA

CDR3nt: TGTGCCAGCAGTGAAATGAGGTGGGGGAGCTCCTACGAGCAGTACTTC
CDR3aa: CASSEMRWGSSYEQYF
v_gene: TRBV2
j_gene: TRBJ2-7
abundance: NA
d_gene: NA